This T cell receptor beta chain stems from a study of blood T cell repertoires in COVID-19. Study context: There were acute and convalescent COVID-19 samples, and they came from the United States, Italy and Spain. Sources were T cells, B-cell-depleted T cells, or PBMCs; the material itself was cDNA or gDNA.

Sequenced by immunoSEQ multiplex PCR; TCRdb stores in-frame clones only, minus some. The profile shows 250,000 or so clones, 86% of them singletons. The CDR3 is 16 amino acids. Germline V gene data show CDR1 as SQVTM and CDR2 as ANQGSEA. With V trimmed by 4 bases and J by 0 bases, 9 bases remained unmatched. Clinical history as reported by participants underpinned cohort assignment. The chain uses TRBV29-1 and TRBJ2-4; 7 nucleotides match TRBD1. This sequence was found in a woman in her 50s who had recovered from COVID-19. Source material: PBMCs or T cells enriched from blood (not recorded which). CDR3: CSVGLQGRLAKNIQYF. The CDR3 bases are TGCAGCGTTGGTCTACAGGGGCGACTAGCCAAAAACATTCAGTACTTC.